These 2 T cell receptor beta chains were all obtained from the same sample, sequenced in a study of cytomegalovirus exposure and HLA in healthy donors. The PCR used 60 Vbeta and 13 Jbeta primers. TCRdb keeps only in-frame clones here, not all; method: immunoSEQ multiplex PCR. This table holds approximately 77,000 clones, about 76% found once. Material: PBMCs. These receptors all come from a male donor in good health and CMV-seropositive.

This clone was counted a few times. The CDR3 DNA is TGTGCCACCAGCAGAAGGAGGCAGGGGAATAACGAGCAGTACTTC. It specifies CATSRRRQGNNEQYF. J is TRBJ2-7 and V is TRBV15; the D gene is possibly TRBD1 (6 bases). Germline V CDR1 and CDR2: LNHNV, YYDKDF (reference sequence). Trimming took 2 bases from V and 5 from J, leaving 16 bases between them. The CDR3 is 15 residues long.

This chain joins TRBV28 and TRBJ1-2, with TRBD1 matching 11 bases. The CDR3 totals 15 residues. The germline V gene encodes CDR1 MDHEN and CDR2 SYDVKM. Germline trimming cut 7 bases from V and 8 bases from J; bases unmatched to any gene: 12. In DNA, the CDR3 is TGTGCCAGCATTTGGACAGGGGGCGTTAAGGAAGGCTACACCTTC. It is translated as CASIWTGGVKEGYTF.